A single sample gave rise to the 20 T cell receptor beta chains below, sequenced in a study of shared clonotypes between healthy human individuals. The assay was immunoSEQ multiplex PCR, and TCRdb's table has in-frame clones only and misses some. The sample lists some 1,100,000 clones, about four fifths occurring once. Sequenced input: memory CD4+ T cells from PBMCs. Regarding subset: CD45RA-negative fraction. The origin of the receptors is a man younger than 35 in good health. Some clones in this sample may be carry-over from other donors' samples.

CDR3 sequence: CASSPGQITQYF. The CDR3 region has the DNA TGTGCCAGCAGCCCGGGACAGATTACGCAGTATTTT. The chain uses TRBV6-6 and TRBJ2-3; 7 bases fit TRBD1. This CDR3 has 12 residues. J gave up 8 bases and V 6 bases, and 5 bases lay outside the gene matches. The germline gives CDR1 MNHNY, CDR2 SVGAGI (reference sequence).

V and J are TRBV4-2 and TRBJ1-5; 8 positions agree with TRBD1. CDR3 length equals 16 residues. With V trimmed by 4 bases and J by 7 bases, 12 bases remained unmatched. CDR1 is LGHNA, CDR2 YNFKEQ, per germline. CDR3 in amino acids: CASSLHKTGDRQPQHF. In nucleotides, the CDR3 is TGTGCCAGCAGCCTTCATAAGACAGGGGATCGGCAGCCCCAGCATTTT.

The CDR3 bases are TGTGCCAGCAGGGCACAGGGTTCCTACGAGCAGTACTTC. As protein: CASRAQGSYEQYF. This sequence joins TRBV28 and TRBJ2-7, with D possibly TRBD1 on 6 matching bases. Germline V gene data show CDR1 as MDHEN and CDR2 as SYDVKM. V lost 6 bases and J 1 base, leaving 10 bases between the germline ends. The CDR3 runs to 13 residues.

The V and J genes are TRBV10-1 and TRBJ2-7; D is ambiguous. Trimming removed 0 bases at V and 4 bases at J, with 4 bases between. The CDR3 totals 12 residues. Germline CDR1 WNHNN, CDR2 SYGVQD (reference sequence). In DNA form, the CDR3 reads TGCGCCAGCAGTGAGTCGGGTTACGAGCAGTACTTC. Its protein product is CASSESGYEQYF.

This sequence joins TRBV7-6 and TRBJ2-5, with 9 bases lining up with TRBD2. Germline lookup yields CDR1 SGHVS and CDR2 FNYEAQ. The CDR3 is 16 amino acids. V shed 5 bases and J 5 bases; nucleotides not matched to a gene: 12. The DNA of the CDR3 is TGTGCCAGCAGCGCGGGAGGGGCTAGCGGGCGGGAGACCCAGTACTTC. Translation gives CASSAGGASGRETQYF.

This clone was seen repeatedly, ten times or more. This specimen includes other DNA sequences encoding the same CDR3. The chain uses TRBV7-2 and TRBJ1-3; possible D gene TRBD1, 6 bases. Germline V gene data show CDR1 as SGHTA and CDR2 as FQGNSA. The V and J ends lost 5 bases and 8 bases respectively, with 10 bases between them. The CDR3 contains 12 residues. CDR3 sequence: CASSPRGHTIYF. The CDR3, as DNA: TGTGCCAGCAGCCCCCGGGGGCACACCATATATTTT.

This clone was detected only once. DNA for the CDR3: TGTGCCAGCAGCTTAGGAGGGCAGGGGATCTATGGCTACACCTTC. Its protein product is CASSLGGQGIYGYTF. V and J are TRBV7-9 and TRBJ1-2; TRBD1 might be the D (6 bases). Looked up from germline, CDR1 is SEHNR and CDR2 is FQNEAQ (reference sequence). The CDR3 has 15 residues. V lost 1 base and J 4 bases, leaving 13 bases between the germline ends.

The J gene is TRBJ1-5, the V gene TRBV5-1; D gene unclear. Germline V gene sequence: CDR1 SGHRS, CDR2 YFSETQ. Trimming removed 0 bases from V and 7 bases from J, with 11 bases in between. The CDR3 covers 14 residues. Here the CDR3 reads CASSLGALGQPQHF. The DNA for the CDR3 is TGCGCCAGCAGCTTGGGGGCCCTGGGACAGCCCCAGCATTTT.

V and J are TRBV19 and TRBJ2-4; 11 bases are shared with TRBD1. CDR3 length equals 19 residues. Germline V lookup: CDR1 LNHDA, CDR2 SQIVND (reference sequence). J gave up 3 bases and V 5 bases, and 15 bases lay outside the gene matches. The CDR3, as DNA: TGTGCCAGTAGTGCCAGGACAGGGGGCTTAGTGTCTGTCAAAAACATTCAGTACTTC. Translating it yields CASSARTGGLVSVKNIQYF.

This clone came up a few times. CDR3 residues: CASSSQTGRHPYNEQFF. The DNA for the CDR3 is TGTGCCAGCAGCTCACAAACCGGACGCCACCCCTACAATGAGCAGTTCTTC. This sequence joins TRBV11-2 and TRBJ2-1; D not resolved. The CDR3 has 17 residues. V lost 4 bases and J lost 2, with 18 bases in between. Germline-derived CDR1 and CDR2 are SGHAT and FQNNGV.

To note about this clone: One end of the junction is discordant with germline, which a read error may explain. This rearrangement joins TRBV19 to TRBJ2-1; tentatively, D is TRBD2 (6 bases). Germline CDR1 reads LNHDA; CDR2 reads SQIVND (reference sequence). The CDR3 length is 14 residues. The CDR3 sequence: CASRVTGDYNGQFF. CDR3 bases: TGTGCCAGTAGGGTGACGGGAGACTACAATGGGCAGTTCTTC.

The chain is built from TRBV5-6 and TRBJ2-1; 11 bases map to TRBD1. V shed 1 base and J 5 bases; nucleotides not matched to a gene: 5. CDR1 and CDR2 (germline): SGHDT, YYEEEE. The CDR3 sequence is 16 residues long. DNA for the CDR3: TGTGCCAGCAGCTTGTGGGGGACAGGGGGACACAATGAGCAGTTCTTC. Protein sequence: CASSLWGTGGHNEQFF.

V usage is TRBV11-2 and J usage is TRBJ2-3; no reliable D call. The CDR3 extends over 15 amino acids. Trimming stripped 1 base from V and 4 bases from J, with 12 bases between. Germline V CDR1 and CDR2: SGHAT, FQNNGV. CDR3 loop: CASSLVGSVSDTQYF. CDR3 DNA: TGTGCCAGCAGCTTAGTGGGATCAGTCTCAGATACGCAGTATTTT.

This clone was counted a few times. The chain is built from TRBV19 and TRBJ2-1; 11 nucleotides line up with TRBD2. The CDR3 is 16 residues long. The J segment lost 10 bases and the V segment lost 6 bases, leaving 14 bases of the junction unmatched. Germline V lookup: CDR1 LNHDA, CDR2 SQIVND (reference sequence). The CDR3 bases are TGTGCCAGTAGCCCCTCTCGGGTAGCGGGAGGGACCGAGCAGTTCTTC. Its protein is CASSPSRVAGGTEQFF.

On this clone: This sample includes further DNA sequences coding for the same CDR3. This chain connects TRBV9 to TRBJ2-5; D ambiguous. V lost 4 bases and J 1 base, leaving 8 bases between the germline ends. Germline V lookup: CDR1 SGDLS, CDR2 YYNGEE. This CDR3 has 13 residues. Here the CDR3 reads CASSSRPQETQYF. The CDR3 coding sequence is TGTGCCAGCAGCTCACGGCCCCAAGAGACCCAGTACTTC. Combining the CDR3 with reference TRBV9 and TRBJ2-5 gives the whole variable domain DSGVTQTPKHLITATGQRVTLRCSPRSGDLSVYWYQQSLDQGLQFLIQYYNGEERAKGNILERFSAQQFPDLHSELNLSSLELGDSALYFCASSSRPQETQYFGPGTRLLVL.

Regarding this clone: This same CDR3 is encoded by further DNA sequences in the sample. The chain combines TRBV5-1 with TRBJ2-1; D possibly matches TRBD1 or TRBD2 (5 bases each). There are 12 residues in the CDR3. Per germline, CDR1 SGHRS and CDR2 YFSETQ. Between the trimmed V and J ends, which lost 0 bases and 10 bases, there was a span of 8 bases. CDR3 protein: CASSLVRDEQFF. CDR3 nucleotides: TGCGCCAGCAGCTTGGTCCGGGACGAGCAGTTCTTC. The complete variable domain, with remaining parts taken from reference TRBV5-1 and TRBJ2-1, reads KAGVTQTPRYLIKTRGQQVTLSCSPISGHRSVSWYQQTPGQGLQFLFEYFSETQRNKGNFPGRFSGRQFSNSRSEMNVSTLELGDSALYLCASSLVRDEQFFGPGTRLTVL.

V gene TRBV19 combines with J gene TRBJ2-2; possibly TRBD1 or TRBD2 for D (6 bases each). The V gene's germline CDR1 is LNHDA and CDR2 SQIVND (reference sequence). The CDR3 runs 15 residues. Trimming cost V 2 bases and J 8 bases, with 15 bases left between them. The CDR3 sequence: CASSISLGGGGELFF. The CDR3, as DNA: TGTGCCAGTAGTATAAGCCTCGGGGGCGGTGGGGAGCTGTTTTTT. The full variable domain, its missing parts supplied by reference TRBV19 and TRBJ2-2, is DGGITQSPKYLFRKEGQNVTLSCEQNLNHDAMYWYRQDPGQGLRLIYYSQIVNDFQKGDIAEGYSVSREKKESFPLTVTSAQKNPTAFYLCASSISLGGGGELFFGEGSRLTVL.

This chain connects TRBV7-2 to TRBJ2-5, with TRBD2 identical over 8 bases. Trimming took 1 base from V and 11 from J; bases not matched to a gene: 9. Germline V gene lookup returns CDR1 SGHTA and CDR2 FQGNSA. CDR3 size: 14 residues. CDR3 amino acids: CASSLEPAGVEQYF. DNA for the CDR3: TGTGCCAGCAGCTTAGAGCCAGCGGGAGTGGAGCAGTACTTC.

A word on this clone: One junction end does not reproduce the germline sequence, and a read error may be involved. J is TRBJ2-3 and V is TRBV10-1; 8 positions agree with TRBD2. The CDR3 consists of 10 residues. Germline V CDR1 and CDR2: WNHNN, SYGVQD (reference sequence). CDR3 sequence reads: CASRGLAGSF. CDR3 in DNA: TGCGCCAGCAGAGGACTAGCTGGGTCTTTT.

The chain links TRBV18 to TRBJ2-2; the D is unclear. CDR1 and CDR2 from the germline V gene are KGHSH and LQKENI. V lost 5 bases, J lost 1 base, and 11 bases lay in between. The CDR3 sequence is 15 residues long. CDR3 in amino acids: CASSAGPGNTGELFF. The CDR3 nucleotides are TGTGCCAGCTCAGCAGGCCCGGGGAACACCGGGGAGCTGTTTTTT.